This T cell receptor beta chain came from a study of control samples from healthy donors and cancer patients. Sequenced by immunoSEQ multiplex PCR; TCRdb stores in-frame clones only, minus some. The sample has 130,000 or so clones, 70% to 90% seen once; the top ten hold approximately 39%. The junction had 5 bases not matched to a gene; V was cut back by 4 bases and J by 5 bases. Germline V gives CDR1 LGHNA, CDR2 YSLEER. This CDR3 has 14 amino acids. This clonotype was sampled from a man in his fifties in good health. The sequencing sample was made of blood. The rearrangement links TRBV4-3 to TRBJ1-2; 9 nucleotides agree with TRBD1. In DNA, the CDR3 is TGCGCCAGCAGCCGGGACAGGGTACAATATGGCTACACCTTC. The encoded protein is CASSRDRVQYGYTF.